These 29 T cell receptor beta chains were sequenced from one sample in a study of post-analysis software for immune sequencing data. Study observations and caveats: TRBV5-6, TRBV5-1 and TRBV20-1 were among a few TRBV segments more frequent in patients than controls.

Unique molecular identifiers had been added to the TCR beta cDNA libraries. TCRdb used MiXCR to reprocess the PCR reads, holding one entry per CDR3 protein. The table shows about 540,000 distinct CDR3 sequences, with around 36% occurring only once. These receptors have no identified antigens. The material sequenced was blood. The source of these receptors is a girl younger than 18 with multiple sclerosis.

The CDR3 protein is CASSPLSGYSTDTQYF. The CDR3 nucleotides are TGTGCCAGCAGCCCTCTTAGCGGGTATAGCACAGATACGCAGTATTTT. The gene calls are TRBV9 and TRBJ2-3, with 7 bases matching TRBD2. This CDR3 is built from 16 residues. The ends lost 4 bases at V and 0 bases at J; junction bases unmatched: 8. Germline assignment: CDR1 SGDLS and CDR2 YYNGEE.

V usage is TRBV7-6 and J usage is TRBJ1-1; TRBD1 is a possible D gene (5 bases). Trimming stripped 8 bases from V and 1 base from J, with 14 bases between. The CDR3 spans 14 residues. Per germline, CDR1 SGHVS and CDR2 FNYEAQ. In nucleotides, the CDR3 is TGTGCCAGCGCCTCCGGGACGGAGAACACTGAAGCTTTCTTT. It is translated as CASASGTENTEAFF.

This clonotype has a handful of counts. The rearrangement joins TRBV7-2 to TRBJ2-5; 9 bases align to TRBD1. The germline CDR1 and CDR2 sequences are SGHTA and FQGNSA. V lost 4 bases to trimming and J lost 5 bases; unmatched junction nucleotides: 8. The CDR3 is 15 amino acids. CDR3 loop: CASSSGTGRQETQYF. As DNA, the CDR3 is TGTGCCAGCAGCTCCGGGACAGGGAGGCAGGAGACCCAGTACTTC.

This clonotype has a handful of counts. This chain links TRBV4-2 with TRBJ1-2; D uncertain. Germline V gene lookup returns CDR1 LGHNA and CDR2 YNFKEQ. This CDR3 comprises 14 residues. V lost 0 bases to trimming and J lost 8 bases, with 13 bases between them. The CDR3 DNA reads as TGTGCCAGCAGCCAAGAAGTCGATTTGAGAGGCTACACCTTC. Translation gives CASSQEVDLRGYTF.

With regard to this clonotype: One end of the junction is discordant with germline, which a read error may explain. This chain links TRBV7-7 with TRBJ2-7; 7 positions match TRBD2. The V gene's germline CDR1 is SSHAT and CDR2 FNYEAQ (reference sequence). The CDR3 sequence is 15 residues long. CDR3 in DNA: TGTGCTAGCAGCTTGGGGAGGGGACGCTCCTACGAGCAGTACTTC. It is translated as CASSLGRGRSYEQYF.

V and J are TRBV28 and TRBJ1-6, with unresolved D. CDR1 MDHEN and CDR2 SYDVKM come from the germline V gene. V was shortened by 1 base and J by 14 bases, with 9 bases between the two germline ends. This CDR3 spans 12 amino acids. This chain's CDR3 is CASSLYVDTLHF. CDR3 nucleotides: TGTGCCAGCAGTTTATACGTCGATACCCTCCACTTT. Together with reference TRBV28 and TRBJ1-6, the CDR3 gives the full variable domain: DVKVTQSSRYLVKRTGEKVFLECVQDMDHENMFWYRQDPGLGLRLIYFSYDVKMKEKGDIPEGYSVSREKKERFSLILESASTNQTSMYLCASSLYVDTLHFGNGTRLTVT.

V is TRBV7-2 and J is TRBJ2-5; 13 positions agree with TRBD2. Germline CDR1 reads SGHTA; CDR2 reads FQGNSA. V was clipped by 9 bases and J by 1 base; unmatched bases: 8. The CDR3 sequence is 16 residues long. In DNA, the CDR3 is TGTGCCAGTGACTCCGGGACTAGCGGGGCCCAAGAGACCCAGTACTTC. Translated: CASDSGTSGAQETQYF.

This clonotype showed up just a few times. The chain joins TRBV5-1 to TRBJ2-3; a weak D match, TRBD2 (6 bases). Trimming stripped 3 bases from V and 1 base from J, with 15 bases between. The CDR3 consists of 16 residues. The germline CDR1 and CDR2 sequences are SGHRS and YFSETQ. The CDR3 sequence: CASSSGVQRGTDTQYF. The CDR3 DNA reads TGCGCCAGCAGCTCCGGCGTACAGCGGGGCACAGATACGCAGTATTTT.

In this sample, this clonotype turned up a few times. The chain joins TRBV12-3 or TRBV12-4 to TRBJ1-2; D gene uncertain. Trimming cost V 6 bases and J 5 bases, with 10 bases left between them. The CDR3 totals 12 residues. CDR3 in amino acids: CASSARVYGYTF. CDR3 sequence (DNA): TGTGCCAGCAGCGCCCGGGTTTATGGCTACACCTTC.

This clonotype appeared many times. This rearrangement joins TRBV6-1 to TRBJ2-5; D is uncertain. Germline lookup yields CDR1 MNHNS and CDR2 SASEGT. The CDR3 length is 11 residues. Trimming removed 3 bases from V and 3 bases from J, with 2 bases in between. This chain's CDR3 is CASSEEETQYF. The DNA of the CDR3 is TGTGCCAGCAGTGAGGAAGAGACCCAGTACTTC.

This clonotype was observed a handful of times. The genes are TRBV6-1 and TRBJ1-2; possibly TRBD1 for D (5 bases). CDR1 MNHNS and CDR2 SASEGT come from the germline V gene. CDR3 length: 16 residues. Deletions cut 4 bases from V and 2 bases from J, with 17 bases between. CDR3 in DNA: TGTGCCAGCAGTGCCGCAGGATCCTGGGGGAACTATGGCTACACCTTC. Translating it yields CASSAAGSWGNYGYTF.

The rearrangement joins TRBV12-3 or TRBV12-4 to TRBJ2-4; a weak D match, TRBD1 (5 bases). This CDR3 region has 14 residues. V lost 5 bases and J lost 13, with 21 bases in between. The CDR3 coding sequence is TGTGCCAGCAGTCCTTCCTGGGGCACCACAGAGCAGTACTTC. Amino acid sequence: CASSPSWGTTEQYF.

The V call is TRBV12-3 or TRBV12-4, the J call TRBJ2-5, with 11 bases matching TRBD2. This CDR3 has 15 residues. With 5 bases clipped from V and 11 bases from J, the junction kept 13 bases outside the gene matches. The CDR3 DNA reads TGTGCCAGCAGTCCTCTAGCGGGGGGCCCCTCTGAGCAGTACTTC. Its translation is CASSPLAGGPSEQYF.

The CDR3 sequence: CSARDLRQGDFSGYTF. The CDR3 nucleotides are TGCAGTGCTAGAGATCTTAGGCAGGGGGATTTTAGTGGCTACACCTTC. The chain uses TRBV20-1 and TRBJ1-2, with 7 positions matching TRBD1. Trimming cost V 0 bases and J 7 bases; bases outside gene matches: 14. CDR3 length equals 16 residues. The germline CDR1 and CDR2 sequences are DFQATT and SNEGSKA (reference sequence).

This clonotype turned up a few times. The J gene is TRBJ2-7, the V gene TRBV4-1, with D possibly TRBD2 on 5 matching bases. Matching the DNA end better, TRBJ2-4 makes the J call doubtful. There are 14 residues in the CDR3. Per germline, CDR1 MGHRA and CDR2 YSYEKL. The DNA of the CDR3 is TGCGCCAGCACTCCGACGAGAGGGAAGAACATTCAGTACTTC. It is translated as CASTPTRGKNIQYF.

This clonotype has a single count. The chain links TRBV6-5 to TRBJ2-1; TRBD2 might be the D (5 bases). V was pared by 8 bases and J by 8 bases, with 16 bases between. The CDR3 is 13 amino acids. Germline V CDR1 and CDR2: MNHEY, SVGAGI. CDR3 bases: TGTGCCAGCTACGGGGTCACGGGCGATGAGCAGTTCTTC. Its translation: CASYGVTGDEQFF.

The chain joins TRBV4-1 to TRBJ1-5; 10 bases agree with TRBD1. CDR3 length: 16 residues. J gave up 9 bases and V 3 bases, and 11 bases lay outside the gene matches. Germline-derived CDR1 and CDR2 are MGHRA and YSYEKL. The CDR3 reads CASSQRGQGPTGPQHF. CDR3 DNA sequence: TGCGCCAGCAGCCAGAGGGGACAGGGGCCTACGGGGCCCCAGCATTTT.

This clonotype has more than one count but fewer than ten. This chain connects TRBV11-2 to TRBJ1-2; D ambiguous. Per germline, CDR1 SGHAT and CDR2 FQNNGV. This CDR3 contains 15 residues. V lost 0 bases to trimming and J lost 3 bases, with 11 bases between them. In nucleotides, the CDR3 is TGTGCCAGCAGCTTAGATTTAGGCGGATACTATGGCTACACCTTC. Translating it yields CASSLDLGGYYGYTF.

The chain links TRBV12-3 or TRBV12-4 to TRBJ1-4; D remains ambiguous. The length of the CDR3 is 17 residues. The V gene lost 1 base and the J gene lost 8 bases, with 20 bases spanning the gap. The CDR3, as DNA: TGTGCCAGCAGTTTAGGTTTCGCGACGGGCCCACTCGAAAAACTGTTTTTT. Residues: CASSLGFATGPLEKLFF.

The chain links TRBV29-1 to TRBJ1-1; no definite D call. Trimming stripped 3 bases from V and 8 bases from J, with 16 bases between. The CDR3 has 13 amino acids. Per germline, CDR1 SQVTM and CDR2 ANQGSEA. CDR3 protein: CSVDVGLREEAFF. Written as DNA, the CDR3 is TGCAGCGTTGATGTTGGCCTGAGGGAGGAAGCTTTCTTT.

The chain has TRBV7-3 and TRBJ2-1; 9 bases are shared with TRBD1. The V gene end was trimmed by 5 bases and the J gene end by 7 bases; junction bases not matched to a gene: 15. The length of the CDR3 is 17 residues. From germline, CDR1 is SGHTA and CDR2 FQGTGA. The CDR3 region is CASSPKTGTGLINEQFF. For the CDR3, the DNA is TGTGCCAGCAGCCCTAAGACGGGGACAGGGTTAATTAATGAGCAGTTCTTC.

The J gene is TRBJ2-1, the V gene TRBV4-2, with D possibly being TRBD2 (7 bases). V lost 3 bases and J 5 bases, leaving 17 bases between the germline ends. The CDR3 runs 16 residues. Germline assignment: CDR1 LGHNA and CDR2 YNFKEQ. The CDR3 bases are TGTGCCAGCAGCCAGTTGGCGGGGGAGGGGGACAATGAGCAGTTCTTC. As protein: CASSQLAGEGDNEQFF.

This chain links TRBV5-1 with TRBJ1-6, with D perhaps matching TRBD1 (6 bases). The V end lost 0 bases, the J end lost 0 bases, and 13 bases lay between the germline ends. Germline loops: CDR1 SGHRS, CDR2 YFSETQ. This CDR3 is built from 18 residues. Written as DNA, the CDR3 is TGCGCCAGCAGCTTGGCCGGACAGAGAAGCTCCTATAATTCACCCCTCCACTTT. Protein: CASSLAGQRSSYNSPLHF.

This clonotype showed up many times. One end of the junction is discordant with germline, which a read error may explain. The V gene is TRBV12-3 or TRBV12-4, the J gene TRBJ2-1; 8 nucleotides align to TRBD2. This CDR3 contains 11 residues. This chain's CDR3 is CASSLAGEQFF. The DNA of the CDR3 is TGTGCCAGCAGTCTAGCGGGTGAGCAGTTCTTC.

This clonotype occurred once. A junction boundary mismatches the germline segment, possibly from a read error. The V call is TRBV7-9, the J call TRBJ1-2; possible D gene TRBD1, 5 bases. This CDR3 has 12 amino acids. Germline CDR1 SEHNR, CDR2 FQNEAQ (reference sequence). The CDR3 DNA is TGTGCCCGCAGCTTGACAGACTATGGCTACACCTTC. Translated, it gives CARSLTDYGYTF. The whole variable domain, filled in from reference TRBV7-9 and TRBJ1-2, reads DTGVSQNPRHKITKRGQNVTFRCDPISEHNRLYWYRQTLGQGPEFLTYFQNEAQLEKSRLLSDRFSAERPKGSFSTLEIQRTEQGDSAMYLCARSLTDYGYTFGSGTRLTVV.

V and J are TRBV4-1 and TRBJ2-2, with D unresolved. Looked up from germline, CDR1 is MGHRA and CDR2 is YSYEKL. This CDR3 comprises 17 residues. The ends were cut back, 6 bases at V and 2 bases at J, with 19 bases in the middle. The CDR3 here is CASSPGPLSGNTGELFF. CDR3 DNA: TGCGCCAGCAGTCCGGGTCCTCTTTCGGGTAACACCGGGGAGCTGTTTTTT.

In its sample, this clonotype was seen a few times. As DNA, the CDR3 is TGCAGTGCTAGAGCTTGGTCAGAGGGGGAGACCCAGTACTTC. Residues: CSARAWSEGETQYF. This chain links TRBV20-1 with TRBJ2-5; D assignment may be TRBD1 or TRBD2 (5 bases each). This CDR3 spans 14 amino acids. V was cut by 1 base and J by 5 bases, with 14 bases left in between. The germline CDR1 and CDR2 sequences are DFQATT and SNEGSKA (reference sequence).

This clonotype was counted a single time. This sequence joins TRBV20-1 and TRBJ1-1; no firm D call. CDR1 and CDR2 (germline): DFQATT, SNEGSKA (reference sequence). V was shortened by 6 bases and J by 10 bases, with 12 bases between the two germline ends. The CDR3 loop spans 10 amino acids. CDR3 coding DNA: TGCAGTGCGTCTGGGCATCTAGCTTTCTTT. It specifies CSASGHLAFF.

This clonotype was counted only a few times. The chain carries TRBV9 and TRBJ2-1, with a possible D match to TRBD2 (7 bases). Germline values: CDR1 SGDLS, CDR2 YYNGEE. V lost 0 bases and J lost 9, with 19 bases in between. The CDR3 is made up of 16 amino acids. CDR3 region: CASSVAGGGPLPEQFF. The CDR3 DNA is TGTGCCAGCAGCGTAGCTGGGGGGGGGCCTCTCCCTGAGCAGTTCTTC.